The rows below give T cell receptor beta chains drawn from one sample of a study of T-cell reconstitution after alpha-beta-depleted transplantation in children. TCRdb processed the PCR reads anew with MiXCR; each CDR3 protein has one entry. The table includes about 500,000 distinct CDR3 sequences, about 31% detected once. The sequencing used PBMCs from the stem cell graft donor, collected from the stem cell graft. The receptors were gathered from a human donor who donated a stem cell graft to a child with aplastic anemia. The CDR3 runs from the conserved cysteine through the conserved F or W. D genes are given only for firm matches. Clone size is not always given. Where it is, it says once, few, many or a class for expanded clones.

J gene: TRBJ1-4; V gene: TRBV7-9; D gene: NA; clone size: NA; CDR3 protein: CASSFERGKEKLFF; CDR3 DNA: TGTGCCAGCAGCTTCGAACGGGGAAAAGAAAAACTGTTTTTT
J gene: TRBJ2-3; V gene: TRBV30; D gene: TRBD2; clone size: NA; CDR3 protein: CAWDSGSSTDTQYF; CDR3 DNA: TGTGCCTGGGATAGCGGGTCGAGCACAGATACGCAGTATTTT
J gene: TRBJ2-1; V gene: TRBV7-3; D gene: TRBD1; clone size: NA; CDR3 protein: CASSQDRGVDEQFF; CDR3 DNA: TGTGCCAGCAGCCAAGACAGGGGGGTTGATGAGCAGTTCTTC
J gene: TRBJ2-1; V gene: TRBV5-1; D gene: NA; clone size: NA; CDR3 protein: CASSLASQSSYNEQFF; CDR3 DNA: TGCGCCAGCAGCTTGGCCTCGCAGAGCTCCTACAATGAGCAGTTCTTC
J gene: TRBJ1-5; V gene: TRBV11-2; D gene: NA; clone size: few; CDR3 protein: CASSMAGNSNQPQHF; CDR3 DNA: TGTGCCAGCAGCATGGCAGGGAATAGCAATCAGCCCCAGCATTTT
J gene: TRBJ2-1; V gene: TRBV7-2; D gene: TRBD2; clone size: NA; CDR3 protein: CASSSTSGRAEQFF; CDR3 DNA: TGTGCCAGCAGCTCGACTAGCGGGAGGGCTGAGCAGTTCTTC
J gene: TRBJ2-3; V gene: TRBV11-2; D gene: NA; clone size: NA; CDR3 protein: CASSLGVGVWSTDTQYF; CDR3 DNA: TGTGCCAGCAGCTTAGGGGTGGGAGTGTGGAGCACAGATACGCAGTATTTT
J gene: TRBJ1-5; V gene: TRBV18; D gene: NA; clone size: NA; CDR3 protein: CASSPLGPGQNQPQHF; CDR3 DNA: TGTGCCAGCTCACCCCTAGGGCCAGGGCAAAATCAGCCCCAGCATTTT
J gene: TRBJ2-1; V gene: TRBV20-1; D gene: TRBD2; clone size: few; CDR3 protein: CSAVRLAAYNEQFF; CDR3 DNA: TGCAGTGCTGTGAGGCTAGCGGCGTACAATGAGCAGTTCTTC
J gene: TRBJ2-4; V gene: TRBV5-6; D gene: TRBD1; clone size: NA; CDR3 protein: CASSLTKTGAALIAKNIQYF; CDR3 DNA: TGTGCCAGCAGCTTGACTAAGACAGGGGCCGCTCTTATAGCCAAAAACATTCAGTACTTC
J gene: TRBJ1-1; V gene: TRBV27; D gene: NA; clone size: NA; CDR3 protein: CASSLFVGRGDTEAFF; CDR3 DNA: TGTGCCAGCAGTTTATTTGTGGGGCGCGGGGACACTGAAGCTTTCTTT
J gene: TRBJ2-2; V gene: TRBV12-3/TRBV12-4; D gene: NA; clone size: NA; CDR3 protein: CAEIVTGELFF; CDR3 DNA: TGTGCCGAAATCGTGACGGGGGAGCTGTTTTTT
J gene: TRBJ1-1; V gene: TRBV20-1; D gene: NA; clone size: few; CDR3 protein: CSARTRRSPEAFF; CDR3 DNA: TGCAGTGCCCGGACGCGGAGGTCCCCTGAAGCTTTCTTT
J gene: TRBJ1-2; V gene: TRBV24-1; D gene: NA; clone size: NA; CDR3 protein: CATSDLHGYTF; CDR3 DNA: TGTGCCACCAGTGATTTGCACGGCTACACCTTC
J gene: TRBJ1-3; V gene: TRBV4-3; D gene: NA; clone size: few; CDR3 protein: CASSQVQGFGNTIYF; CDR3 DNA: TGCGCCAGCAGCCAAGTACAAGGCTTTGGAAACACCATATATTTT
J gene: TRBJ1-1; V gene: TRBV12-3/TRBV12-4; D gene: TRBD1; clone size: NA; CDR3 protein: CASSPETGYTEAFF; CDR3 DNA: TGTGCCAGCAGTCCGGAGACAGGGTACACTGAAGCTTTCTTT
J gene: TRBJ2-7; V gene: TRBV5-1; D gene: NA; clone size: NA; CDR3 protein: CASSLAPTSPYEQYF; CDR3 DNA: TGCGCCAGCAGCTTGGCCCCGACATCGCCCTACGAGCAGTACTTC
J gene: TRBJ2-3; V gene: TRBV4-3; D gene: NA; clone size: NA; CDR3 protein: CASSQGGTGDTQYF; CDR3 DNA: TGCGCCAGCAGCCAAGGTGGCACCGGAGATACGCAGTATTTT
J gene: TRBJ1-5; V gene: TRBV20-1; D gene: NA; clone size: NA; CDR3 protein: CSARGGRTSNQPQHF; CDR3 DNA: TGCAGTGCGAGGGGGGGGCGAACTAGCAATCAGCCCCAGCATTTT
J gene: TRBJ2-2; V gene: TRBV3-1; D gene: NA; clone size: NA; CDR3 protein: CASSTLGGGGTGELFF; CDR3 DNA: TGTGCCAGCAGCACCCTGGGAGGGGGGGGCACCGGGGAGCTGTTTTTT